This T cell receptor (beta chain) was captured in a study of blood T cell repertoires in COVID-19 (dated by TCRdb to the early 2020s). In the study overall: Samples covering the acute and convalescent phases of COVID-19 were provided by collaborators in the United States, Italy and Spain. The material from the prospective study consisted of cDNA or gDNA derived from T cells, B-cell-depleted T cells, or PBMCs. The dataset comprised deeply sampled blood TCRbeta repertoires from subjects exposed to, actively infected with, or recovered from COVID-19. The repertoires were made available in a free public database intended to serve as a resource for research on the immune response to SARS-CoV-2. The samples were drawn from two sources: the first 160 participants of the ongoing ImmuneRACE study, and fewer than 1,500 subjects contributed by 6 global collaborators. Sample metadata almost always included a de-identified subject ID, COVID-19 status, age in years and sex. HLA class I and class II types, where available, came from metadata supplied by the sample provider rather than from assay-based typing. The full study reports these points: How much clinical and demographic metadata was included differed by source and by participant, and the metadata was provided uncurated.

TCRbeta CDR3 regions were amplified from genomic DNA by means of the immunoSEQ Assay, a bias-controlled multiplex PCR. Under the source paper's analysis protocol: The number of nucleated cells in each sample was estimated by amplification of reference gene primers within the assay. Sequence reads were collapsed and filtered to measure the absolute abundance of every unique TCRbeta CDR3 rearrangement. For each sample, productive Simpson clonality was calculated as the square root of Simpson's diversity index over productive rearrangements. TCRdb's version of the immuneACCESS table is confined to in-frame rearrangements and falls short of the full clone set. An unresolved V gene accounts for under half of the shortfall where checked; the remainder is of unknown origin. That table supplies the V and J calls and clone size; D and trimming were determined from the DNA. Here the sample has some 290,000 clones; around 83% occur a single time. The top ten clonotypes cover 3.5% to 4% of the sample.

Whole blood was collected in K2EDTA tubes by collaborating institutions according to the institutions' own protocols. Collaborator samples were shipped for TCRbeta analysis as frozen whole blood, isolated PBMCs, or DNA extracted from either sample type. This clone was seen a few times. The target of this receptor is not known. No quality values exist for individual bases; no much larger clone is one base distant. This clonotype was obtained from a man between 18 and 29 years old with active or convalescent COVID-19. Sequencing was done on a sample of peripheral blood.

For the CDR3, the sequence is CASSYITGELFF. DNA sequence: TGTGCCAGCAGCTACATTACCGGGGAGCTGTTTTTT. The sequence joins TRBV7-9 to TRBJ2-2, with no confident D gene call. The CDR3 holds 12 amino acids from the cysteine to the phenylalanine. Just the 36-base CDR3 DNA is kept, in frame starting at base 1. Via the germline V gene (reference sequence), CDR1 is SEHNR and CDR2 FQNEAQ. V drops 4 bases and J drops 5 bases, leaving 5 bases in between.